The following is a T cell receptor (beta chain) sequence with its context. The authors sorted CD4+ naive, central memory, regulatory and stem cell-like memory cells via CD45RO/CCR7/CD25/CD127/CD95/CD27. The entry originates in a study of beta chain features in type 1 diabetes. V lost 2 bases and J 5 bases, leaving 7 bases between the germline ends. From germline, CDR1 is KGHSH and CDR2 LQKENI. This CDR3 has 13 amino acids. The entirety of the isolated RNA underwent reverse transcription, so expressed TCRB transcripts were sequenced. Data came from immunoSEQ multiplex PCR; TCRdb stores just in-frame clones and leaves some out. The sample lists a few hundred thousand clones, around 12% seen once, with 0.015% to 0.02% in the top ten.

The origin of this receptor is a man between 18 and 35 years old in good health. The sequencing input was naive CD4+ T cells from blood. This chain links TRBV18 with TRBJ2-1, with a tentative D call TRBD1 (5 bases). The CDR3 is CASSPDSHNEQFF. The CDR3 coding sequence is TGTGCCAGCTCACCAGACAGCCACAATGAGCAGTTCTTC.